Sequencing of this T cell receptor (beta chain) was carried out in a study of human T cells and chemical hapten exposure. In the study overall: Investigators sensitized roughly 2 cm by roughly 2 cm of upper inner arm skin with 2% DPC. Regarding the study as a whole: Since the donors had alopecia, their immune response may not be the same as that of healthy people.

Many counts were recorded for this clonotype. Its specificity is unknown. A single record per CDR3 protein comes from TCRdb applying MiXCR to the RACE reads. The sample consists of around 92,000 distinct CDR3 sequences, 10% to 12% of them appearing once. This CDR3 has 16 amino acids. Between the trimmed V and J ends, which lost 1 base and 3 bases, there was a span of 15 bases. Germline lookup yields CDR1 KGHDR and CDR2 SFDVKD. Time point reported: pre-sensitization, week 0. Treatment: therapeutic diphenylcyclopropenone sensitization with weekly scalp DPC. The study enrolled 18 to 70-year-old alopecia patients suitable for DPC.

This receptor was taken from a woman aged 55-70 years with alopecia areata. Some clones in this sample may be carry-over from other donors' samples. The source material was whole blood, sampled in connection with sensitization to the hapten diphenylcyclopropenone (DPC). This sequence joins TRBV24-1 and TRBJ2-7; no definite D call. Here the CDR3 DNA reads TGTGCCACCAGTGATTTTCGTGGGTTGGGAAACTACGAGCAGTACTTC. This translates into CATSDFRGLGNYEQYF.